Listed below are T cell receptor beta chains from one sample, sequenced in a study of T cell changes during pregnancy in multiple sclerosis. The assay was immunoSEQ multiplex PCR, and TCRdb's table has in-frame clones only and misses some. The sample lists 70,000 or so clones; approximately 91% were seen once. Sample: peripheral blood, taken in the third trimester of pregnancy. These receptors originate from a female donor with multiple sclerosis, enrolled in a pregnancy study. Both conserved end residues are part of each CDR3. The order of the fields is CDR3 protein, CDR3 DNA, D gene, J gene, clone size, V gene. D genes are given only for firm matches. A row's size may be missing; if present it is once, few, many or a size class.

cdr3_aa: CSGGEVGTRQYF
cdr3_nt: TGCAGCGGCGGGGAGGTGGGAACGAGACAGTATTTT
d_call: -
j_call: TRBJ2-3
clone_size: -
v_call: TRBV29-1

cdr3_aa: CAIRKRPGQGHYEQYF
cdr3_nt: TGTGCCATCAGAAAAAGACCGGGACAGGGACATTACGAGCAGTACTTC
d_call: TRBD1
j_call: TRBJ2-7
clone_size: -
v_call: TRBV10-3

cdr3_aa: CASSLVSGTGGGGNTIYF
cdr3_nt: TGTGCCAGCAGCTTGGTCTCGGGGACAGGGGGCGGAGGAAACACCATATATTTT
d_call: TRBD1
j_call: TRBJ1-3
clone_size: -
v_call: TRBV7-2

cdr3_aa: CASSQGQGTPDGYTF
cdr3_nt: TGTGCCAGCAGCCAAGGCCAGGGGACGCCCGATGGCTACACCTTC
d_call: -
j_call: TRBJ1-2
clone_size: -
v_call: TRBV4-2

cdr3_aa: CASSSGDPWGDTQYF
cdr3_nt: TGCGCCAGCAGCTCCGGGGATCCTTGGGGAGATACGCAGTATTTT
d_call: -
j_call: TRBJ2-3
clone_size: -
v_call: TRBV5-1

cdr3_aa: CASRRRGQGTYEQYF
cdr3_nt: TGTGCCAGTAGGCGCAGGGGACAGGGGACCTACGAGCAGTACTTC
d_call: TRBD1
j_call: TRBJ2-7
clone_size: -
v_call: TRBV27

cdr3_aa: CASSVDRESGYTF
cdr3_nt: TGTGCCAGCAGCGTTGACAGGGAGAGTGGCTACACCTTC
d_call: TRBD1
j_call: TRBJ1-2
clone_size: -
v_call: TRBV5-6

cdr3_aa: CASSKDVAGHRLYF
cdr3_nt: TGTGCCAGCAGCAAAGATGTGGCAGGCCATCGTCTGTACTTC
d_call: -
j_call: TRBJ2-7
clone_size: once
v_call: TRBV21-1

cdr3_aa: CACYGGASTDTQYF
cdr3_nt: TGTGCCTGTTACGGGGGGGCCAGCACAGATACGCAGTATTTT
d_call: TRBD2
j_call: TRBJ2-3
clone_size: -
v_call: TRBV30

cdr3_aa: CASWGQDQETQYF
cdr3_nt: TGTGCCAGCTGGGGACAGGACCAAGAGACCCAGTACTTC
d_call: TRBD1
j_call: TRBJ2-5
clone_size: -
v_call: TRBV2

cdr3_aa: CASSKRQGDYGYTF
cdr3_nt: TGTGCCAGCAGCAAACGGCAGGGCGACTATGGCTACACCTTC
d_call: -
j_call: TRBJ1-2
clone_size: -
v_call: TRBV7-3

cdr3_aa: CASSDSSGGTDTQYF
cdr3_nt: TGTGCCAGCAGTGACTCGAGCGGGGGCACAGATACGCAGTATTTT
d_call: TRBD2
j_call: TRBJ2-3
clone_size: -
v_call: TRBV6-4

cdr3_aa: CASSRSTGTGYHGYTF
cdr3_nt: TGTGCCAGCAGCCGCTCAACCGGGACAGGCTATCATGGCTACACCTTC
d_call: TRBD1
j_call: TRBJ1-2
clone_size: once
v_call: TRBV11-2

cdr3_aa: CASSQGTGGAYEQYF
cdr3_nt: TGTGCCAGCTCACAAGGGACAGGGGGGGCCTACGAGCAGTACTTC
d_call: TRBD1
j_call: TRBJ2-7
clone_size: -
v_call: TRBV18

cdr3_aa: CAWSVAETQYF
cdr3_nt: TGTGCCTGGAGTGTAGCGGAGACCCAGTACTTC
d_call: -
j_call: TRBJ2-5
clone_size: once
v_call: TRBV30

cdr3_aa: CASSLRQGNGYTF
cdr3_nt: TGTGCCAGCAGCTTGAGACAGGGTAATGGCTACACCTTC
d_call: TRBD1
j_call: TRBJ1-2
clone_size: -
v_call: TRBV7-2

cdr3_aa: CASSHELRQSYEQYF
cdr3_nt: TGTGCCAGCAGCCACGAGCTTCGACAGTCCTACGAGCAGTACTTC
d_call: -
j_call: TRBJ2-7
clone_size: -
v_call: TRBV5-6

cdr3_aa: CASSTGTVSYEQYF
cdr3_nt: TGCGCCAGCAGCACCGGGACAGTCTCCTACGAGCAGTACTTC
d_call: TRBD1
j_call: TRBJ2-7
clone_size: -
v_call: TRBV5-1

cdr3_aa: CASSRLQNNEQFF
cdr3_nt: TGTGCCAGCAGCCGACTCCAAAACAATGAGCAGTTCTTC
d_call: -
j_call: TRBJ2-1
clone_size: -
v_call: TRBV7-2

cdr3_aa: CASSGEGRRAPISTDTQYF
cdr3_nt: TGTGCCAGCAGCGGAGAGGGTCGGAGGGCCCCCATCAGCACAGATACGCAGTATTTT
d_call: -
j_call: TRBJ2-3
clone_size: -
v_call: TRBV9

cdr3_aa: CASSSGTAMSYEQYF
cdr3_nt: TGTGCCAGCAGCTCCGGGACAGCGATGTCCTACGAGCAGTACTTC
d_call: TRBD1
j_call: TRBJ2-7
clone_size: -
v_call: TRBV5-4

cdr3_aa: CASSPDRLGQPQHF
cdr3_nt: TGCGCCAGCAGCCCGGACAGGTTGGGTCAGCCCCAGCATTTT
d_call: TRBD1
j_call: TRBJ1-5
clone_size: -
v_call: TRBV5-1